A selection of T cell receptor beta chains follows, all from one sample in a study of identical twins. TCRdb processed the 5' RACE reads anew with MiXCR; each CDR3 protein has one entry. The top ten hold roughly 13% of the sample, which has fewer than 900,000 distinct CDR3 sequences, roughly 20% seen once. These same data were also listed under a study on T cells expressing NK-cell markers.

Sequencing was done on a sample of PBMCs. These receptors were collected from a woman under 30 in good health. Both conserved end residues are part of each CDR3. The order of the fields is J gene, V gene, CDR3 protein.

>TRBJ2-3|TRBV20-1
CSAEVSTSTDTQYF
>TRBJ2-1|TRBV18
CASSPPNSGFNEQFF
>TRBJ2-3|TRBV29-1
CSVDKWSSDMQYF
>TRBJ2-7|TRBV12-3/TRBV12-4
CASTSGTRAHEQYF
>TRBJ2-1|TRBV6-4
CASSPVLAGGPNEQFF
>TRBJ1-1|TRBV5-6
CASSWRSGALNTEAFF
>TRBJ1-2|TRBV20-1
CSATQGAGGNYGYTF
>TRBJ1-4|TRBV7-8
CASSLARRRAGNEKLFF
>TRBJ2-3|TRBV12-3/TRBV12-4
CASSSGVSSTDTQYF
>TRBJ2-3|TRBV20-1
CSARSNRDTDTQYF
>TRBJ2-1|TRBV6-2/TRBV6-3
CASSYSPSGPPDEQFF
>TRBJ1-2|TRBV20-1
CSAGSQEENGYTF
>TRBJ2-3|TRBV11-2
CASSPSVSAGGPYTQYF
>TRBJ2-1|TRBV5-5
CASHPRRSSYNEQLF
>TRBJ2-5|TRBV27
CASSFRGHTKTQETQYF
>TRBJ2-7|TRBV7-3
CASSVGPDSYEQYF
>TRBJ2-7|TRBV7-2
CASSLVGLAGRSYEQYF
>TRBJ2-7|TRBV11-2
CASSLASTSYEQYF
>TRBJ1-6|TRBV12-3/TRBV12-4
CASSRGSAGSSPLHF
>TRBJ2-2|TRBV19
CASSVVGNTGELFF
>TRBJ2-5|TRBV19
CASTQEYQETQYF
>TRBJ1-1|TRBV5-1
CASSPGQRISAAFF
>TRBJ1-1|TRBV12-3/TRBV12-4
CASSRAGGTEAFF
>TRBJ2-5|TRBV12-3/TRBV12-4
CASSIKGGSSETQYF
>TRBJ1-5|TRBV5-1
CASRPGEDQPQHF
>TRBJ2-1|TRBV5-1
CASSRGLAGGIVDEQFF
>TRBJ2-7|TRBV29-1
CSSHLGLEILWEQYF
>TRBJ2-7|TRBV9
CASSVRSSGSEQYF
>TRBJ2-5|TRBV6-4
CASSATGGSGQETQYF